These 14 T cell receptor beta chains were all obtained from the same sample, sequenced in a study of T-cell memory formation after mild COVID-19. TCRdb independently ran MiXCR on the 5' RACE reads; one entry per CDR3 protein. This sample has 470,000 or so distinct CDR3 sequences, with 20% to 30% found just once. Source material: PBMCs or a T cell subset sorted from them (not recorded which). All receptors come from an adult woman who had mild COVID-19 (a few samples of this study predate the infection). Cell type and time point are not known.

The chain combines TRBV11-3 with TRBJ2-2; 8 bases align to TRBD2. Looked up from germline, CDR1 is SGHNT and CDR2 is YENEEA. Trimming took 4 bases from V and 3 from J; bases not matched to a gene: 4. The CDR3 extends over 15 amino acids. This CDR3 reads CASSSGGLDTGELFF. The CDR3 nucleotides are TGTGCCAGCAGCTCGGGGGGGCTCGACACCGGGGAGCTGTTTTTT.

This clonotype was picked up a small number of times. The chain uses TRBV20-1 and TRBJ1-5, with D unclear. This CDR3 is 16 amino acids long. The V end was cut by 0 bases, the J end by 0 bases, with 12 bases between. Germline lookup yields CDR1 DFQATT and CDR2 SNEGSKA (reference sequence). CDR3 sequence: CSARDRQAYSNQPQHF. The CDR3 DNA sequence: TGCAGTGCTAGAGATCGGCAAGCTTATAGCAATCAGCCCCAGCATTTT.

The CDR3 reads CASSPPTENEQYF. The CDR3 DNA follows: TGTGCCAGCAGCCCCCCGACAGAAAACGAGCAGTACTTC. V and J are TRBV9 and TRBJ2-7; perhaps TRBD1 as D (5 bases). The ends were cut back, 4 bases at V and 5 bases at J, with 13 bases in the middle. The germline gives CDR1 SGDLS, CDR2 YYNGEE. This CDR3 has 13 amino acids.

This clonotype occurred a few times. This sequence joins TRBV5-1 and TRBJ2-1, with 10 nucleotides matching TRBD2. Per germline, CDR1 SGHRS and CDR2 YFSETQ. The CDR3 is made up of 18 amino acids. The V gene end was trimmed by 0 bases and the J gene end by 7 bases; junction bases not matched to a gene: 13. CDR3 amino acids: CASSLVASGSSLSNEQFF. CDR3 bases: TGCGCCAGCAGCTTGGTGGCTAGCGGGAGCTCCTTGTCAAATGAGCAGTTCTTC.

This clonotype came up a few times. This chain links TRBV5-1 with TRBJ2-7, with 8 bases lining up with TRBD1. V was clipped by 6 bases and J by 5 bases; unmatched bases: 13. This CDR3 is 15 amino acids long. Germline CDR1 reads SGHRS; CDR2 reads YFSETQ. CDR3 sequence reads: CASTHSGTGKDEQYF. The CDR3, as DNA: TGCGCCAGCACCCATTCCGGGACAGGTAAAGACGAGCAGTACTTC.

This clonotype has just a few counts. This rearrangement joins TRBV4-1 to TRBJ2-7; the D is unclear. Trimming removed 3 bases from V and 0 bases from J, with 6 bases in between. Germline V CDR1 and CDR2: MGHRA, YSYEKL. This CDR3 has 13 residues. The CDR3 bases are TGCGCCAGCAGCCATGGGCACTCCTACGAGCAGTACTTC. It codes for CASSHGHSYEQYF.

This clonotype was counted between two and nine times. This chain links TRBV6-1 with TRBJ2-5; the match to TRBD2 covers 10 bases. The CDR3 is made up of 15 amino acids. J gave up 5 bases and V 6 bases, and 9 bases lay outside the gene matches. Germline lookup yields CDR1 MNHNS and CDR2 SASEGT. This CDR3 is CASRLAGVEGETQYF. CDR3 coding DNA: TGTGCCAGCAGGCTAGCGGGAGTAGAAGGGGAGACCCAGTACTTC.

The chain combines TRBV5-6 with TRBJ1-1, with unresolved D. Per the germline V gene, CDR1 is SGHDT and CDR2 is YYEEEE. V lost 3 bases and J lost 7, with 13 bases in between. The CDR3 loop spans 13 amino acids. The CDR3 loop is CASSSPQAFEAFF. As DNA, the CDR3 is TGTGCCAGCAGCTCGCCCCAGGCGTTTGAAGCTTTCTTT.

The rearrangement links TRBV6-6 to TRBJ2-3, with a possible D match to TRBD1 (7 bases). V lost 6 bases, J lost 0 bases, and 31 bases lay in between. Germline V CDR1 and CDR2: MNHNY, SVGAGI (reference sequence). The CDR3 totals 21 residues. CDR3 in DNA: TGTGCCAGCAGCAATATCCTGGGACTTATTCAGGGGGGAGCTAGCACAGATACGCAGTATTTT. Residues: CASSNILGLIQGGASTDTQYF.

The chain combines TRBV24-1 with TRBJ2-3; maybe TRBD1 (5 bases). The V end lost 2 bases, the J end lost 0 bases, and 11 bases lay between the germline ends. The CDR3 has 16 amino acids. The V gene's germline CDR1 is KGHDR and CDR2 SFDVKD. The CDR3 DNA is TGTGCCACCAGTGATTACAGGTTATCTAGCACAGATACGCAGTATTTT. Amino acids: CATSDYRLSSTDTQYF.

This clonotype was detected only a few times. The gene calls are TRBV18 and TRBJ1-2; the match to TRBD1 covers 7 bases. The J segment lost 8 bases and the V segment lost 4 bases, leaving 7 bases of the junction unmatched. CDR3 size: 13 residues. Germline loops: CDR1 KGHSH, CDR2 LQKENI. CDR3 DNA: TGTGCCAGCTCACGAAACAGGGGTGAGGGCTACACCTTC. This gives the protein CASSRNRGEGYTF.

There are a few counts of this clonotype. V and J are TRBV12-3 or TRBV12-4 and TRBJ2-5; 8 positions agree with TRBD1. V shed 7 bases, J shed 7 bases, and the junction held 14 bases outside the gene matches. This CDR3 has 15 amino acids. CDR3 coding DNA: TGTGCCAGCACCCCTCTCGGACAGGGCATTGGGACCCAGTACTTC. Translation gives CASTPLGQGIGTQYF.

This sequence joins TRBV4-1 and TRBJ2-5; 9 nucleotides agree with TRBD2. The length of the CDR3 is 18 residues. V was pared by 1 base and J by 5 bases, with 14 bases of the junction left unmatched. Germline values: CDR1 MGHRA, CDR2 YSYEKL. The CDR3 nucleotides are TGCGCCAGCAGCCAAGGGGGGTCGGTAGCGGGGGATTGGGAGACCCAGTACTTC. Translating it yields CASSQGGSVAGDWETQYF.

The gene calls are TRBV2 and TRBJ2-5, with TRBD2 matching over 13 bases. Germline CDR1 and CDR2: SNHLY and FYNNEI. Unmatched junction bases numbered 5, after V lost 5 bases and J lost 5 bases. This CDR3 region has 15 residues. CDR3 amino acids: CASSWTSGSGETQYF. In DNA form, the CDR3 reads TGTGCCAGCAGTTGGACTAGCGGGAGTGGGGAGACCCAGTACTTC. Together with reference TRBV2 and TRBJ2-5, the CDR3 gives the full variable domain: EPEVTQTPSHQVTQMGQEVILRCVPISNHLYFYWYRQILGQKVEFLVSFYNNEISEKSEIFDDQFSVERPDGSNFTLKIRSTKLEDSAMYFCASSWTSGSGETQYFGPGTRLLVL.